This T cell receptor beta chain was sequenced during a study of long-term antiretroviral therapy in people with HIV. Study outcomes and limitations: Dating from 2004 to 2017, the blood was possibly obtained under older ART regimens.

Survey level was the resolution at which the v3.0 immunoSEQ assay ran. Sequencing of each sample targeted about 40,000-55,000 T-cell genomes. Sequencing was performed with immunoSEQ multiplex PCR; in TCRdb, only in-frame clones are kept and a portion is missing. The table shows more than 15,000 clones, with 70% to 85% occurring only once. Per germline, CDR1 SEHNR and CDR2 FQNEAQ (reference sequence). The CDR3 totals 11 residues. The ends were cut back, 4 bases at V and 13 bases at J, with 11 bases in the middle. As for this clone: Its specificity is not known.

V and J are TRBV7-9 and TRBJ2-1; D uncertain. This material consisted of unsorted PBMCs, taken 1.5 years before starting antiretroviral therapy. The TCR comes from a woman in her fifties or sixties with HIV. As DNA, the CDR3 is TGTGCCAGCAGCTCGGGCCCCTTTCAGTTCTTC. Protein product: CASSSGPFQFF.